This record looks at one T cell receptor (beta chain) sequence and its context. The antigen remains undetermined. This sample stems from a study of graft-versus-host responses after intestinal transplantation. Study in general: Each of the recipients got a multivisceral, liver-intestinal, or isolated intestinal transplant. Study results and limitations: When patients had graft-donor T cell macrochimerism, their allografts held high graft-versus-host to host-versus-graft clonal ratios.

Sequenced by immunoSEQ multiplex PCR; TCRdb stores in-frame clones only, minus some. The sample shows about 12,000 clones, about four fifths of them seen only once. This clonotype was obtained from a human patient who received an intestinal transplant, so some T cells may come from the graft donor. The material sequenced was PBMCs, taken approximately 120 days after transplant.

The CDR3 nucleotides read TGTGCCAGCACACCGGTTACTTCCCGGAGGAGCACTGAAGCTTTCTTT. Translation: CASTPVTSRRSTEAFF. The chain carries TRBV28 and TRBJ1-1; D gene unclear. Germline assignment: CDR1 MDHEN and CDR2 SYDVKM. Trimming removed 7 bases at V and 4 bases at J, with 22 bases between. The CDR3 sequence is 16 residues long. Full variable domain (rest looked up from reference TRBV28 and TRBJ1-1): DVKVTQSSRYLVKRTGEKVFLECVQDMDHENMFWYRQDPGLGLRLIYFSYDVKMKEKGDIPEGYSVSREKKERFSLILESASTNQTSMYLCASTPVTSRRSTEAFFGQGTRLTVV.